Below, 13 T cell receptor beta chains from the same sample are listed, as sequenced in a study of tissue T cells after allogeneic stem cell transplantation. Time point denoted: mouse harvest day 14 after allogeneic transplant. Mouse grafts combined 10^7 T-cell-depleted bone marrow cells with 10^6 splenic CD5+ T cells. Using immunoSEQ multiplex PCR, the repertoire was profiled, and TCRdb retains in-frame clones only, with some absent. The sample yields fewer than 9,000 clones, about 37% seen once. The sample comprised skin. The receptors originated from a female BALB/c mouse given C57BL/6 T cells with graft-versus-host disease after an allogeneic hematopoietic cell transplant.

Turning to this clone: Here the gene names and germline are mouse. The read halts 1 residue ahead of the CDR3 end, with the missing end drawn from the germline J gene. This sequence joins TRBV26 and TRBJ2-7; 7 bases fit TRBD1. From germline, CDR1 is KGHPV and CDR2 FQNQEV (reference sequence). V was pared by 3 bases and J by 4 bases, with 3 bases of the junction left unmatched. The CDR3 is made up of 13 amino acids. CDR3 loop: CASSLHRGYEQYF. CDR3 DNA, as far as it was read: TGTGCCAGCAGTCTCCACAGGGGTTATGAACAGTAC.

For this clone: These gene names are mouse names. CDR3 DNA, as far as it was read: TGCACCTGCAGTGCAAAGGGACTGGGGTTTTATGAACAGTAC. This translates into CTCSAKGLGFYEQY. The whole CDR3 reads CTCSAKGLGFYEQYF. J is TRBJ2-7 and V is TRBV1; 10 bases are a match to TRBD2. Read data end 1 residue before the CDR3 end; the end is taken from the germline J gene. V gave up 2 bases and J gave up 4 bases; unmatched junction bases: 5. The CDR3 loop spans 15 amino acids. CDR1 is NSQYPW, CDR2 LRSPGD, per germline (reference sequence).

On this clone itself: Germline and genes: mouse. The read gets to within 1 residue of the CDR3 end, and the germline J gene fills in the rest. The gene calls are TRBV26 and TRBJ2-3; no definite D call. CDR3 length equals 15 residues. V gave up 3 bases and J gave up 0 bases, with 10 bases separating them. The germline V gene has CDR1 KGHPV and CDR2 FQNQEV (reference sequence). CDR3 bases read: TGTGCCAGCAGTCTCCGCAGACTTAGTGCAGAAACGCTGTAT. It is translated as CASSLRRLSAETLY. The full CDR3 reads CASSLRRLSAETLYF.

As for this clone: Gene names refer to mouse genes. Read data end 1 residue before the CDR3 end; the end is taken from the germline J gene. V and J are TRBV26 and TRBJ1-1; D may be TRBD1 (6 bases). Germline CDR1 reads KGHPV; CDR2 reads FQNQEV (reference sequence). The V end was cut by 2 bases, the J end by 0 bases, with 10 bases between. The CDR3 length is 15 residues. Incomplete CDR3 DNA: TGTGCCAGCAGTCTGACAGGGATTGCAAACACAGAAGTCTTC. Amino acids: CASSLTGIANTEVF. The complete CDR3 sequence is CASSLTGIANTEVFF.

A word on this clone: Gene names denote mouse genes. The read comes to an end 1 residue before the CDR3 does, leaving the germline J gene to fill in the end. The chain recombines TRBV26 with TRBJ2-4; D not resolved. The CDR3 is 12 residues long. CDR1 is KGHPV and CDR2 is FQNQEV in the germline V gene (reference sequence). V was cut by 0 bases and J by 2 bases, with 0 bases left in between. The sequenced part of the CDR3 DNA is TGTGCCAGCAGTCTGTCTCAAAACACCTTGTAC. Protein sequence: CASSLSQNTLY. The whole CDR3 protein is CASSLSQNTLYF.

Only a few counts were recorded for this clone. Gene names follow the mouse nomenclature. Here the CDR3 reads CASSLSSNANTEVFF. The covered CDR3 bases are TGTGCCAGCAGTCTGTCGTCAAATGCAAACACAGAAGTCTTC. This sequence joins TRBV26 and TRBJ1-1; D is uncertain. The read halts 1 residue ahead of the CDR3 end, with the missing end drawn from the germline J gene. Trimming removed 0 bases at V and 0 bases at J, with 8 bases between. Germline assignment: CDR1 KGHPV and CDR2 FQNQEV (reference sequence). CDR3 size: 15 residues. Filled out from reference TRBV26 and TRBJ1-1, the complete variable domain reads NSKVIQTPRYLVKGQGQKAKMRCIPEKGHPVVFWYQQNKNNEFKFLINFQNQEVLQQIDMTEKRFSAECPSNSPCSLEIQSSEAGDSALYLCASSLSSNANTEVFFGKGTRLTVV.

For this clone: Gene names refer to mouse genes. With the read ending 1 residue before the CDR3 end, the germline J gene is used to fill in that end. The V call is TRBV2, the J call TRBJ2-7; the D is unclear. Per germline, CDR1 LGHNA and CDR2 YSYQKL. The CDR3 is 13 amino acids. V lost 0 bases and J lost 4, with 7 bases in between. Partial CDR3 DNA: TGTGCCAGCAGCCAAGATTACACATATGAACAGTAC. Its protein is CASSQDYTYEQY. The whole CDR3 sequence is CASSQDYTYEQYF.

Comments on this clone: Germline and genes here are mouse. The read terminates 1 residue before the CDR3 end, so the remaining end is supplied by the germline J gene. V gene TRBV16 combines with J gene TRBJ2-3; TRBD2 matches at 10 bases. There are 14 residues in the CDR3. Germline lookup yields CDR1 SGHSA and CDR2 FRNQAP. The ends lost 3 bases at V and 7 bases at J; junction bases unmatched: 4. Incomplete CDR3 DNA: TGTGCAAGCAGCTTCGGGACTGGGGCGAAAACGCTGTAT. This encodes CASSFGTGAKTLY. The entire CDR3 reads CASSFGTGAKTLYF.

This clone is medium-sized by share. The listed genes are named as in mouse. The read finishes 1 residue shy of the CDR3 end, and the germline J gene is used to complete it. J is TRBJ2-7 and V is TRBV13-3; D possibly corresponds to TRBD1 (6 bases). CDR1 is NNHDY, CDR2 SYVADS, per germline. The V end lost 6 bases, the J end lost 0 bases, and 10 bases lay between the germline ends. There are 13 residues in the CDR3. The CDR3: CASTPDSSYEQYF. CDR3 DNA (partial): TGTGCCAGCACCCCGGACAGCTCCTATGAACAGTAC.

A word on this clone: Gene labels here are mouse ones. The sequenced fragment ends 1 residue before the CDR3 boundary, so the rest is inferred from the germline J gene. The chain uses TRBV26 and TRBJ2-4; no definite D call. The V and J ends lost 2 bases and 5 bases respectively, with 8 bases between them. The germline V gene encodes CDR1 KGHPV and CDR2 FQNQEV (reference sequence). The CDR3 is 13 amino acids. This CDR3 reads CASSLPHGNTLYF. The covered CDR3 bases are TGTGCCAGCAGTCTGCCTCATGGAAACACCTTGTAC.

In its sample, this clone was seen a few times. The gene names here belong to mouse. Read coverage stops 1 residue before the CDR3 terminus; the germline J gene supplies the remainder. The chain carries TRBV3 and TRBJ1-2, with 10 nucleotides matching TRBD1. The CDR3 is made up of 13 amino acids. The V gene's germline CDR1 is SNHLY and CDR2 FYNGKV (reference sequence). V lost 7 bases to trimming and J lost 2 bases; unmatched junction nucleotides: 1. The part of the CDR3 DNA that was read is TGTGCCAGCATGGGACAGGGGAACTCCGACTACACC. It is translated as CASMGQGNSDYT. The CDR3 reads in full as CASMGQGNSDYTF.

Worth noting for this clone: Gene names follow the mouse nomenclature. The read finishes 1 residue shy of the CDR3 end, and the germline J gene is used to complete it. J is TRBJ1-4 and V is TRBV26, with a tentative D call TRBD1 (5 bases). The CDR3 is made up of 15 amino acids. V lost 2 bases to trimming and J lost 0 bases, with 7 bases between them. Germline V lookup: CDR1 KGHPV, CDR2 FQNQEV (reference sequence). The part of the CDR3 DNA that was read is TGTGCCAGCAGTCTGACAGGATTTTCCAACGAAAGATTATTT. Its protein product is CASSLTGFSNERLF. The full CDR3 is CASSLTGFSNERLFF. The full variable domain, its missing parts supplied by reference TRBV26 and TRBJ1-4, is NSKVIQTPRYLVKGQGQKAKMRCIPEKGHPVVFWYQQNKNNEFKFLINFQNQEVLQQIDMTEKRFSAECPSNSPCSLEIQSSEAGDSALYLCASSLTGFSNERLFFGHGTKLSVL.

This clone is deemed large. Here the gene names and germline are mouse. The sequence runs out 1 residue before the end of the CDR3; the remainder is reconstructed from the germline J gene. V is TRBV26 and J is TRBJ2-1; 9 bases agree with TRBD1. CDR1 is KGHPV, CDR2 FQNQEV, per germline (reference sequence). The CDR3 consists of 13 residues. V lost 4 bases, J lost 10 bases, and 5 bases stayed unmatched. This chain's CDR3 is CASSQGQGGEQFF. Partial CDR3 DNA: TGTGCCAGCAGTCAGGGACAGGGAGGGGAGCAGTTC.